This T cell receptor beta chain was recovered during a study of T cell responses to AZD1222 COVID-19 vaccine. Notes on the study in general: The donor cohort was predominantly white British with a female majority, and clonal diversity may have been underestimated.

This CDR3 is 12 amino acids long. CDR1 SGHAT and CDR2 FQNNGV come from the germline V gene. Trimming took 5 bases from V and 5 from J; bases not matched to a gene: 2. As to this clone: The target antigen is unknown.

Measured with immunoSEQ multiplex PCR; TCRdb has only the in-frame clones, and not every one. This sample has under 130,000 clones, with roughly nine tenths found just once. The source was peripheral blood, collected 28 days after the second AZD1222 dose. This TCR was sampled from an adult who received the AZD1222 COVID-19 vaccine. The V call is TRBV11-2, the J call TRBJ2-5, with 7 positions matching TRBD1. CDR3: CASSKDRETQYF. The CDR3 DNA follows: TGTGCCAGCAGCAAGGACAGGGAGACCCAGTACTTC.